A selection of T cell receptor beta chains follows, all from one sample in a study of T cell changes during pregnancy in multiple sclerosis. The method was immunoSEQ multiplex PCR; TCRdb's version includes in-frame clones alone and lacks a portion of them. The table has about 23,000 clones, roughly 90% seen once. This sample comprised CD8+ T cells from peripheral blood mononuclear cells, obtained after pregnancy. Receptors were obtained from a female donor with multiple sclerosis, enrolled in a pregnancy study. The CDR3 runs from the conserved cysteine through the conserved F or W. Fields, in order: D gene, J gene, clone size, V gene, CDR3 DNA, CDR3 protein. A D gene is named only where the DNA matches it firmly. Size is omitted from some rows. Given values are once, few, many or a class for expanded clones.

d_call: -; j_call: TRBJ2-3; clone_size: -; v_call: TRBV7-8; cdr3_nt: TGTGCCAGCAGCTTAGGGAGGGGTCCAGATACGCAGTATTTT; cdr3_aa: CASSLGRGPDTQYF
d_call: TRBD1; j_call: TRBJ1-4; clone_size: -; v_call: TRBV7-9; cdr3_nt: TGTGCCAGCAGCTTAGACAGGGCAATAGGGGGCGCGGATGAAAAACTGTTTTTT; cdr3_aa: CASSLDRAIGGADEKLFF
d_call: -; j_call: TRBJ2-7; clone_size: -; v_call: TRBV6-5; cdr3_nt: TGTGCCAGCAGTTATACGGGACTTTACTACGAGCAGTACTTC; cdr3_aa: CASSYTGLYYEQYF
d_call: -; j_call: TRBJ2-1; clone_size: -; v_call: TRBV18; cdr3_nt: TGTGCCAGCTCACCTCCCGACAGAATCTACAATGAGCAGTTCTTC; cdr3_aa: CASSPPDRIYNEQFF
d_call: -; j_call: TRBJ2-4; clone_size: -; v_call: TRBV28; cdr3_nt: TGTGCCAGCAGCGAGACCACCCAGGGATCCAAAAACATTCAGTACTTC; cdr3_aa: CASSETTQGSKNIQYF
d_call: -; j_call: TRBJ1-1; clone_size: -; v_call: TRBV20-1; cdr3_nt: TGCAGTGCTAGTCGGGGCACTGAAGCTTTCTTT; cdr3_aa: CSASRGTEAFF
d_call: TRBD2; j_call: TRBJ2-5; clone_size: once; v_call: TRBV27; cdr3_nt: TGTGCCAGCAGTCATAACACGGGAGGGCCTCAGGAGCAGTACTTC; cdr3_aa: CASSHNTGGPQEQYF
d_call: -; j_call: TRBJ1-1; clone_size: -; v_call: TRBV10-2; cdr3_nt: TGCGCCAGTTTAAATCTCGACATCCCAATTCACGAAGCTTTCTTT; cdr3_aa: CASLNLDIPIHEAFF
d_call: TRBD1; j_call: TRBJ2-1; clone_size: -; v_call: TRBV9; cdr3_nt: TGTGCCAGCAGCGCGCGAGACAGGGTTACCTACAATGAGCAGTTCTTC; cdr3_aa: CASSARDRVTYNEQFF
d_call: TRBD1; j_call: TRBJ2-1; clone_size: -; v_call: TRBV7-9; cdr3_nt: TGTGCCAGCAGCTTTTTCGAGCGGGGACAGGGTGAGCAGTTCTTC; cdr3_aa: CASSFFERGQGEQFF
d_call: -; j_call: TRBJ1-2; clone_size: -; v_call: TRBV11-2; cdr3_nt: TGTGCCAGCAGCTTTGGGGGCCAAGCGGGAGGCTACACCTTC; cdr3_aa: CASSFGGQAGGYTF
d_call: TRBD1; j_call: TRBJ2-1; clone_size: -; v_call: TRBV27; cdr3_nt: TGTGCCAGCAGTGACAGGGTGAATGAGCAGTTCTTC; cdr3_aa: CASSDRVNEQFF
d_call: TRBD2; j_call: TRBJ2-2; clone_size: few; v_call: TRBV7-6; cdr3_nt: TGTGCCAGCAGCTTAGCGGGAGGGAAAACCGGGGAGCTGTTTTTT; cdr3_aa: CASSLAGGKTGELFF
d_call: TRBD1; j_call: TRBJ1-1; clone_size: -; v_call: TRBV7-4; cdr3_nt: TGTGCCAGCAACCTACAGGGGGTAGGCACTGAAGCTTTCTTT; cdr3_aa: CASNLQGVGTEAFF
d_call: TRBD1; j_call: TRBJ2-5; clone_size: -; v_call: TRBV18; cdr3_nt: TGTGCCAGCTCATCTCCAGACAGGGGAGAGACCCAGTACTTC; cdr3_aa: CASSSPDRGETQYF
d_call: -; j_call: TRBJ2-7; clone_size: -; v_call: TRBV7-9; cdr3_nt: TGTGCCAGCAGCCACCTACTAGAAGCGCAGTACTTC; cdr3_aa: CASSHLLEAQYF
d_call: TRBD2; j_call: TRBJ2-3; clone_size: medium-sized; v_call: TRBV10-2; cdr3_nt: TGCGCCAGCAGTGAGGGACTAGCGGGAGACCGTACGCAGTATTTT; cdr3_aa: CASSEGLAGDRTQYF
d_call: TRBD2; j_call: TRBJ2-1; clone_size: -; v_call: TRBV27; cdr3_nt: TGTGCCAGCAGTTTACGGGGGGGACTAGCGGGAGCCAATGAGCAGTTCTTC; cdr3_aa: CASSLRGGLAGANEQFF